Shown below are 14 T cell receptor beta chains from a single sample sequenced in a study of T cell responses to AZD1222 COVID-19 vaccine. Here immunoSEQ multiplex PCR was the method, and the copy in TCRdb shows in-frame clones only, minus some. The table records around 150,000 clones, 88% of them present only once. Sequenced material: peripheral blood, taken on day 0 of AZD1222 vaccination. The receptor set was obtained from an adult in good health.

The V call is TRBV5-1, the J call TRBJ2-7; 7 bases agree with TRBD1. Germline V gene lookup returns CDR1 SGHRS and CDR2 YFSETQ. This CDR3 is built from 14 residues. The ends lost 4 bases at V and 3 bases at J; junction bases unmatched: 7. The CDR3 region has the DNA TGCGCCAGCAGCATTGGGACAGTAGGCTACGAGCAGTACTTC. Amino acid sequence: CASSIGTVGYEQYF.

The chain employs TRBV7-8 and TRBJ2-3; 12 bases fit TRBD2. Germline V gene data show CDR1 as SGHVS and CDR2 as FQNEAQ. This CDR3 is built from 19 residues. V shed 5 bases and J 5 bases; nucleotides not matched to a gene: 17. The CDR3 sequence: CASSRLAGKLAGGKDTQYF. CDR3 in DNA: TGTGCCAGCAGCCGACTAGCGGGGAAGCTAGCGGGAGGGAAAGATACGCAGTATTTT. Full variable domain (rest looked up from reference TRBV7-8 and TRBJ2-3): GAGVSQSPRYKVAKRGQDVALRCDPISGHVSLFWYQQALGQGPEFLTYFQNEAQLDKSGLPSDRFFAERPEGSVSTLKIQRTQQEDSAVYLCASSRLAGKLAGGKDTQYFGPGTRLTVL.

The chain employs TRBV2 and TRBJ1-2; a weak D match, TRBD1 (6 bases). The length of the CDR3 is 15 residues. CDR1 and CDR2 from the germline V gene are SNHLY and FYNNEI. V gave up 2 bases and J gave up 0 bases, with 10 bases separating them. The CDR3 DNA follows: TGTGCCAGCAGTGAACGGACAGCAACTAACTATGGCTACACCTTC. Residues: CASSERTATNYGYTF.

The CDR3 reads CASSHLGAAKNIQYF. The CDR3 DNA follows: TGCGCCAGCAGCCATTTAGGGGCGGCCAAAAACATTCAGTACTTC. The V call is TRBV4-1, the J call TRBJ2-4, with D possibly being TRBD1 (5 bases). Trimming shortened V by 3 bases and J by 1 base, and 10 bases separated the two germline ends. The CDR3 runs to 15 residues. Germline V gene lookup returns CDR1 MGHRA and CDR2 YSYEKL.

This clone was detected a few times. The genes are TRBV4-3 and TRBJ1-2; D is uncertain. The CDR3 extends over 12 amino acids. Germline assignment: CDR1 LGHNA and CDR2 YSLEER. V shed 0 bases and J shed 4 bases, with 3 bases lying between them. The CDR3 nucleotides are TGCGCCAGCAGCCAAGAAGGCTATGGCTACACCTTC. Residues: CASSQEGYGYTF.

The V and J genes are TRBV5-1 and TRBJ2-3; D is unclear. The CDR3 length is 14 residues. V lost 0 bases, J lost 2 bases, and 7 bases lay in between. Germline loops: CDR1 SGHRS, CDR2 YFSETQ. CDR3: CASSLARNTDTQYF. The CDR3 DNA sequence: TGCGCCAGCAGCTTGGCGCGAAACACAGATACGCAGTATTTT.

The chain combines TRBV5-1 with TRBJ1-6; D is unclear. The CDR3 spans 15 residues. Trimming shortened V by 0 bases and J by 6 bases, and 10 bases separated the two germline ends. Germline V lookup: CDR1 SGHRS, CDR2 YFSETQ. The DNA of the CDR3 is TGCGCCAGCAGCTTGGGGGAATGGAGTAATTCACCCCTCCACTTT. Translation gives CASSLGEWSNSPLHF.

The CDR3: CASSLDPKGGYGYTF. The CDR3 bases are TGTGCCAGCAGCCTTGACCCCAAAGGGGGCTATGGCTACACCTTC. The genes are TRBV7-9 and TRBJ1-2; TRBD1 might be the D (6 bases). The CDR3 length is 15 residues. Germline V gives CDR1 SEHNR, CDR2 FQNEAQ (reference sequence). The V and J ends lost 5 bases and 4 bases respectively, with 17 bases between them.

J is TRBJ1-2 and V is TRBV6-2 or TRBV6-3, with D perhaps TRBD1 (6 bases). This CDR3 contains 14 residues. The ends were cut back, 2 bases at V and 6 bases at J, with 13 bases in the middle. CDR1 is MNHEY, CDR2 SVGEGT, per germline. DNA for the CDR3: TGTGCCAGCAGTTACGCGGGGGGCGCGAATGGCTACACCTTC. Translating gives CASSYAGGANGYTF.

The chain uses TRBV11-2 and TRBJ1-5; D not resolved. In germline, CDR1 is SGHAT, CDR2 FQNNGV. There are 14 residues in the CDR3. V lost 6 bases and J 1 base, leaving 10 bases between the germline ends. As DNA, the CDR3 is TGTGCCAGCAGTTACAGTCTGAGCAATCAGCCCCAGCATTTT. The encoded protein is CASSYSLSNQPQHF.

The chain employs TRBV24-1 and TRBJ2-3; D might be TRBD2 (6 bases). The CDR3 has 18 residues. V was cut by 1 base and J by 0 bases, with 16 bases left in between. Germline V gene data show CDR1 as KGHDR and CDR2 as SFDVKD. The CDR3 sequence is CATSDLPGRPSSTDTQYF. In DNA form, the CDR3 reads TGTGCCACCAGTGATTTACCTGGGAGGCCCTCTAGCACAGATACGCAGTATTTT.

The chain links TRBV9 to TRBJ2-7, with 11 bases fitting TRBD2. Trimming removed 4 bases from V and 4 bases from J; junction bases left unmatched: 16. The CDR3 length is 18 residues. CDR1 is SGDLS and CDR2 is YYNGEE in the germline V gene. The CDR3 DNA sequence: TGTGCCAGCAGCACCGGGACTAGCGGCCCTGGGGCAATTTACGAGCAGTACTTC. Translating gives CASSTGTSGPGAIYEQYF.

The chain employs TRBV4-1 and TRBJ2-7; D perhaps matches TRBD1 (6 bases). This CDR3 comprises 14 residues. Between the trimmed V and J ends, which lost 3 bases and 2 bases, there was a span of 11 bases. Per the germline V gene, CDR1 is MGHRA and CDR2 is YSYEKL. The CDR3 loop reads CASSHLWDTYEQYF. DNA for the CDR3: TGCGCCAGCAGCCACCTTTGGGACACCTACGAGCAGTACTTC.

This clone occurred once. V usage is TRBV19 and J usage is TRBJ1-5; no clear D gene. The CDR3 length is 13 residues. V lost 3 bases and J lost 0, with 3 bases in between. CDR1 is LNHDA, CDR2 SQIVND, per germline (reference sequence). The CDR3 here is CASSMDSNQPQHF. CDR3 in DNA: TGTGCCAGTAGTATGGATAGCAATCAGCCCCAGCATTTT.